These 4 T cell receptor beta chains were all obtained from the same sample, sequenced in a study of T cells in Graves' hyperthyroidism and ophthalmopathy (dated by TCRdb to the late 2010s). The protocol used for the library was multiplex PCR. The data were produced on an Illumina HiSeq 2000. The TCR beta CDR3 regions were amplified from the RNA transcripts. For the first round of RT-PCR on the TCR CDR3, the HTBI primer set was used together with the Qiagen OneStep RT-PCR kit. In-frame beta chains were kept once TCRdb had trimmed the public reads at Q25 with fastp and called clones with MiXCR. Each record represents a unique CDR3 protein, reported with the most common genes and DNA among its rows. Across this sample there are about 260,000 distinct CDR3 sequences, with 22% seen only once. The top ten clonotypes cover around 62% of the sample. The specimen sequenced was blood. The receptor set was obtained from a man aged 25 to 45 with Graves' ophthalmopathy.

The chain links TRBV24-1 to TRBJ2-5; D unclear. Trimming took off 3 bases at V and 5 bases at J, with 9 bases between the two ends. The CDR3 is 13 residues long. Germline-derived CDR1 and CDR2 are KGHDR and SFDVKD. Written as DNA, the CDR3 is TGTGCCACCAGTGATCGGCGCCCCGAGACCCAGTACTTC. Encoded protein: CATSDRRPETQYF.

This clonotype was picked up a small number of times. This sequence joins TRBV12-3 or TRBV12-4 and TRBJ2-5, with 12 bases fitting TRBD2. V trimming: 7 bases; J trimming: 5 bases; junction bases outside the gene matches: 5. CDR3 length: 14 amino acids. CDR3 DNA: TGTGCCAGCAACCTAGCGGGAGGGGGGGAGACCCAGTACTTC. This codes for CASNLAGGGETQYF.

This clonotype has a handful of counts. This chain uses TRBV28 with TRBJ2-7, with 12 positions matching TRBD2. The CDR3 extends over 14 amino acids. J was trimmed by 6 bases and V by 6 bases; bases with no gene match: 6. CDR1 MDHEN and CDR2 SYDVKM come from the germline V gene. The DNA for the CDR3 is TGTGCCAGCAGGCCGGGACTAGCGGGCCCCGAGCAGTACTTC. Protein product: CASRPGLAGPEQYF. Together with reference TRBV28 and TRBJ2-7, the CDR3 gives the full variable domain: DVKVTQSSRYLVKRTGEKVFLECVQDMDHENMFWYRQDPGLGLRLIYFSYDVKMKEKGDIPEGYSVSREKKERFSLILESASTNQTSMYLCASRPGLAGPEQYFGPGTRLTVT.

Ten or more counts support this clonotype. V and J are TRBV24-1 and TRBJ1-2; a possible D gene is TRBD1 (5 bases). The length of the CDR3 is 14 residues. Trimming stripped 3 bases from V and 3 bases from J, with 10 bases between. Germline CDR1 is KGHDR and CDR2 is SFDVKD. The DNA of the CDR3 is TGTGCCACCAGTGATAACAGGTTTGACTATGGCTACACCTTC. It is translated as CATSDNRFDYGYTF.